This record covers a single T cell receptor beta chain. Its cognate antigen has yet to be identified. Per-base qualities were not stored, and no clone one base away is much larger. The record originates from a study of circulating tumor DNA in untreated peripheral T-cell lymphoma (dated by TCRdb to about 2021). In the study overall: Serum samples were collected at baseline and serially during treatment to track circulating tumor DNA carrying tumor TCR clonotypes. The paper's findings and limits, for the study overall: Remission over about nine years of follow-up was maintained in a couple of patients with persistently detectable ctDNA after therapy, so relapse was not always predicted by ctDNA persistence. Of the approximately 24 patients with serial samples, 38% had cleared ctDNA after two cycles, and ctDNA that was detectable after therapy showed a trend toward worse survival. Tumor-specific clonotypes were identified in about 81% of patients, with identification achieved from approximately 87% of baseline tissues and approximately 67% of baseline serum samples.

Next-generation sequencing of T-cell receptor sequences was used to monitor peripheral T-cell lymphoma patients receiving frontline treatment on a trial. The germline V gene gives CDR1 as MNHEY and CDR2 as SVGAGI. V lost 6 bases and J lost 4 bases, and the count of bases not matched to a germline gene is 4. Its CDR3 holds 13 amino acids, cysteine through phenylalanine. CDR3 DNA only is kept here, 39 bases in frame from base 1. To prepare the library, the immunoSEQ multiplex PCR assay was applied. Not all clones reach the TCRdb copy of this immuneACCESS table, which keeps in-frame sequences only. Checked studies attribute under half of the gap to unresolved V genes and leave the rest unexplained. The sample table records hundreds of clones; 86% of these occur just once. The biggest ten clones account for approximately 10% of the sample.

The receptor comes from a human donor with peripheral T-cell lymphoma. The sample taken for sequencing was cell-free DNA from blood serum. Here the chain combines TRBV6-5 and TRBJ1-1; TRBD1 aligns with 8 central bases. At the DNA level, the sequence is TGTGCCAGCAGACTCGACAGGGGCACTGAAGCTTTCTTT. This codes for CASRLDRGTEAFF.